This T cell receptor (beta chain) was found in a study of Graves' ophthalmopathy and Graves' hyperthyroidism. Whole-study findings and limits: Most expanded clonotypes in thyroid above 0.001 frequency also showed up in blood.

TCR beta CDR3 regions were amplified from RNA transcripts. First-round RT-PCR used HTBI primers; second-round multiplex PCR followed. From the multiplex PCR reads, TCRdb called clonotypes with MiXCR, one entry per CDR3 protein. The sample holds over a million distinct CDR3 sequences, 35% to 40% seen once. After removal of 5 bases from V and 8 bases from J, the junction contained 7 bases not matched to a gene. Germline assignment: CDR1 DFQATT and CDR2 SNEGSKA (reference sequence). The CDR3 is 14 amino acids. With regard to this clonotype: What it binds is not known.

The receptor was derived from an adult man with Graves' hyperthyroidism. The V and J genes are TRBV20-1 and TRBJ1-3, with 12 positions matching TRBD1. Sequencing input: peripheral blood or thyroid tissue (not recorded which). CDR3 sequence: CSARRDRGRYTIYF. The CDR3 region has the DNA TGCAGTGCTCGCCGGGACAGGGGGCGTTACACCATATATTTT.